The rows below give T cell receptor beta chains drawn from one sample of a study of blood T cell repertoires in COVID-19. This table comes from immunoSEQ multiplex PCR, and its TCRdb copy is limited to in-frame clones, with some not included. The sample lists 250,000 or so clones; around nine tenths were seen once. Sequenced sample: PBMCs or T cells enriched from blood (not recorded which). These receptors all stem from a woman between 35 and 50 years old who had been exposed to COVID-19. Each CDR3 is given with its conserved first and last residue. D genes are given only for firm matches. A clone size is listed for some rows: how often the clone was seen (once, few, many), or a class if it is expanded.

V gene	clone size	J gene	CDR3 length	D gene	CDR3 protein	CDR3 DNA
TRBV18	once	TRBJ1-5	14	NA	CASSLYRDDQPQHF	TGTGCCAGCTCTCTTTACAGGGATGATCAGCCCCAGCATTTT
TRBV2	NA	TRBJ2-6	14	NA	CASSDRAGANVLTF	TGTGCCAGCAGTGACAGGGCTGGGGCCAACGTCCTGACTTTC
TRBV4-1	NA	TRBJ1-5	15	NA	CASSQDQVNSFPQHF	TGCGCCAGCAGCCAAGATCAGGTGAACAGTTTCCCCCAGCATTTT
TRBV6-5	NA	TRBJ1-4	15	TRBD1	CASSRLEGGQEKLFF	TGTGCCAGCAGTCGCCTGGAAGGGGGACAGGAAAAACTGTTTTTT
TRBV11-1	NA	TRBJ2-7	14	TRBD1	CASSLATGAYEQYF	TGTGCCAGCAGCTTAGCAACAGGGGCCTACGAGCAGTACTTC
TRBV28	NA	TRBJ1-5	14	NA	CASSGGGYDQPQHF	TGTGCCAGCAGTGGGGGGGGGTACGATCAGCCCCAGCATTTT
TRBV7-9	few	TRBJ2-7	16	NA	CASSLVMTGSSYEQYF	TGTGCCAGCAGCTTAGTCATGACAGGAAGCTCCTACGAGCAGTACTTC
TRBV18	NA	TRBJ1-2	19	NA	CASSPEAWGGSPINYGYTF	TGTGCCAGCTCACCAGAGGCCTGGGGGGGCTCGCCGATTAACTATGGCTACACCTTC
TRBV4-3	NA	TRBJ2-7	18	TRBD2	CASSQELSGGKGSYEQYF	TGCGCCAGCAGCCAGGAATTAAGCGGGGGGAAGGGTTCCTACGAGCAGTACTTC
TRBV5-1	NA	TRBJ2-2	15	TRBD1	CASSFGTGGTGELFF	TGCGCCAGCAGCTTCGGGACAGGGGGCACCGGGGAGCTGTTTTTT
TRBV4-3	NA	TRBJ1-4	18	NA	CASSQDLSPGREVEKLFF	TGCGCCAGCAGCCAAGATCTCTCCCCGGGCAGGGAGGTCGAAAAACTGTTTTTT
TRBV4-3	NA	TRBJ2-7	13	NA	CASSLDRSYEQYF	TGCGCCAGCAGCCTAGACAGAAGCTACGAGCAGTACTTC
TRBV6-5	NA	TRBJ1-2	15	TRBD1	CASSRQGGANYGYTF	TGTGCCAGCAGCCGACAGGGGGGAGCTAACTATGGCTACACCTTC
TRBV6-2/TRBV6-3	NA	TRBJ2-7	15	TRBD1	CASSIDRVRNYEQYF	TGTGCCAGCAGCATAGACAGGGTTCGGAACTACGAGCAGTACTTC
TRBV7-9	NA	TRBJ1-3	13	NA	CASSFGLADTIYF	TGTGCCAGCAGCTTCGGGTTGGCGGACACCATATATTTT
TRBV11-3	few	TRBJ2-1	16	TRBD2	CASSSGTSGGYDEQFF	TGTGCCAGCAGCTCTGGGACTAGCGGGGGCTACGATGAGCAGTTCTTC
TRBV18	NA	TRBJ1-4	14	NA	CASSPPGGERKLFF	TGTGCCAGCTCACCACCCGGGGGGGAAAGAAAACTGTTTTTT
TRBV20-1	NA	TRBJ1-2	11	NA	CSAPDSYGYTF	TGCAGTGCCCCCGACAGCTATGGCTACACCTTC
TRBV27	NA	TRBJ1-2	18	TRBD1	CASSLKANTAGGSYGYTF	TGTGCCAGCAGCCTAAAGGCTAATACCGCAGGGGGCAGCTATGGCTACACCTTC
TRBV6-5	NA	TRBJ2-1	15	TRBD2	CASSRGTSGYNEQFF	TGTGCCAGCAGCCGAGGGACTAGCGGATACAATGAGCAGTTCTTC
TRBV6-5	NA	TRBJ1-2	12	NA	CASSPSRGGYTF	TGTGCCAGCAGCCCGTCCCGGGGGGGCTACACCTTC
TRBV11-3	NA	TRBJ1-3	14	NA	CASSFTPSGNTIYF	TGTGCCAGCAGCTTCACTCCCTCTGGAAACACCATATATTTT
TRBV5-4	NA	TRBJ2-2	14	NA	CASSPGSRTGELFF	TGTGCCAGCAGCCCCGGGAGCCGCACCGGGGAGCTGTTTTTT
TRBV7-8	NA	TRBJ1-2	13	NA	CAIHLGPPAGYTF	TGTGCCATCCATCTGGGCCCCCCGGCGGGCTACACCTTC
TRBV24-1	NA	TRBJ2-1	17	TRBD2	CATSATWGLAGDNEQFF	TGTGCCACCAGTGCGACCTGGGGGCTAGCGGGAGACAATGAGCAGTTCTTC
TRBV5-1	NA	TRBJ2-7	16	TRBD2	CASRPTPSGGSYEQYF	TGCGCCAGCAGGCCTACCCCTAGCGGGGGATCCTACGAGCAGTACTTC
TRBV28	NA	TRBJ1-2	16	TRBD1	CASTSPRGTAVYGYTF	TGTGCCAGCACCTCACCCCGTGGGACAGCAGTCTATGGCTACACCTTC
TRBV11-1	NA	TRBJ1-3	14	NA	CASTDDLAGNTIYF	TGTGCCAGCACAGATGACCTAGCTGGAAACACCATATATTTT
TRBV7-9	once	TRBJ2-1	13	NA	CASRAGTYNEQFF	TGTGCCAGCAGGGCGGGCACATACAATGAGCAGTTCTTC
TRBV30	NA	TRBJ1-1	16	TRBD1	CAWSARQGVRGTEAFF	TGTGCCTGGAGTGCCCGACAGGGTGTACGGGGCACTGAAGCTTTCTTT
TRBV2	NA	TRBJ1-5	15	TRBD1	CASSGQGLGNQPQHF	TGTGCCAGCAGTGGACAGGGCTTGGGCAATCAGCCCCAGCATTTT
TRBV11-2	NA	TRBJ2-5	16	TRBD1	CASSSGKGTAKETQYF	TGTGCCAGCAGCTCAGGGAAAGGGACAGCCAAAGAGACCCAGTACTTC
TRBV12-3/TRBV12-4	NA	TRBJ1-1	11	NA	CASVRGSEAFF	TGTGCCAGCGTTAGGGGGTCTGAAGCTTTCTTT
TRBV18	NA	TRBJ1-4	14	TRBD1	CASSRRQGDEKLFF	TGTGCCAGCTCACGCCGACAGGGTGATGAAAAACTGTTTTTT
TRBV3-1/TRBV3-2	NA	TRBJ1-3	14	NA	CASSQGSGGNTIYF	TGTGCCAGCAGCCAAGGATCGGGGGGAAACACCATATATTTT
TRBV6-6	NA	TRBJ1-2	19	TRBD1	CASSPSPRTGRKDPYGYTF	TGTGCCAGCAGTCCGTCACCCCGGACAGGGAGAAAAGACCCCTATGGCTACACCTTC
TRBV28	NA	TRBJ2-7	14	NA	CASSLGGAAYEQYF	TGTGCCAGCAGCCTAGGGGGGGCTGCATACGAGCAGTACTTC
TRBV6-4	NA	TRBJ2-1	15	NA	CASSERGAPHNEQFF	TGTGCCAGCAGTGAAAGGGGCGCCCCCCACAATGAGCAGTTCTTC
TRBV6-2/TRBV6-3	NA	TRBJ1-2	15	TRBD1	CASSYPAVTGVGYTF	TGTGCCAGCAGTTATCCCGCTGTTACAGGGGTCGGCTACACCTTC
TRBV10-3	NA	TRBJ1-3	16	NA	CAISGRASTGGNTIYF	TGTGCCATCAGTGGGAGGGCATCGACGGGAGGAAACACCATATATTTT
TRBV7-9	NA	TRBJ2-1	17	TRBD2	CASSHGLADRIYNEQFF	TGTGCCAGCAGCCACGGACTAGCGGACAGAATATACAATGAGCAGTTCTTC
TRBV7-3	NA	TRBJ1-3	13	NA	CASSKGKGNTIYF	TGTGCCAGCAGCAAGGGGAAGGGAAACACCATATATTTT
TRBV7-9	NA	TRBJ1-4	18	NA	CASSHFQGDWRENEKLFF	TGTGCCAGCAGTCACTTCCAGGGAGACTGGAGGGAAAATGAAAAACTGTTTTTT
TRBV19	NA	TRBJ1-1	13	NA	CASNWALNTEAFF	TGTGCCAGTAACTGGGCCCTGAACACTGAAGCTTTCTTT
TRBV5-5	NA	TRBJ2-6	17	NA	CASSLLAGRSGANVLTF	TGTGCCAGCAGCTTGTTGGCAGGGAGGTCCGGGGCCAACGTCCTGACTTTC
TRBV28	NA	TRBJ1-2	11	NA	CASTLGAGSTF	TGTGCCAGCACCCTTGGGGCCGGGTCCACCTTC
TRBV27	NA	TRBJ1-5	13	NA	CASSFGVDQPQHF	TGTGCCAGCAGTTTCGGGGTGGATCAGCCCCAGCATTTT
TRBV28	NA	TRBJ1-4	12	NA	CASNQGNEKLFF	TGTGCCAGCAATCAGGGTAACGAAAAACTGTTTTTT
TRBV30	NA	TRBJ1-2	12	NA	CAWSGGFYGYTF	TGTGCCTGGAGTGGAGGATTCTATGGCTACACCTTC